This T cell receptor (beta chain) was captured by sequencing in a study of blood T cell repertoires in COVID-19. As processed by the authors: By means of reference gene primer amplification, nucleated cell counts were estimated. This table comes from immunoSEQ multiplex PCR, and its TCRdb copy is limited to in-frame clones, with some not included. That table gives V, J and clone size, and the DNA gave D and trimming. This table has about 160,000 clones, over 70% appearing once. Germline V gene sequence: CDR1 LNHDA, CDR2 SQIVND (reference sequence). V shed 4 bases and J shed 5 bases, with 15 bases lying between them. The CDR3 runs 14 residues. Individuals drawn from 24 US areas were about 18 to 100 years old.

This rearrangement joins TRBV19 to TRBJ2-7; D possibly corresponds to TRBD2 (6 bases). This TCR was recovered from a middle-aged woman with acute COVID-19. Sequences were obtained from PBMCs or T cells enriched from blood (not recorded which). The CDR3 DNA follows: TGTGCCAGTAGTACTGGAGGGAGTGGAGACGAGCAGTACGTC. Translated, it gives CASSTGGSGDEQYV.